This T cell receptor (beta chain) was retrieved from a study of monozygotic twins with inflammatory bowel disease. TCRdb reprocessed the 5' RACE reads and reports one entry per CDR3 protein, with no DNA. Listed are some 300,000 distinct CDR3 sequences; roughly 5.8% falls within the top ten. The authors drew approximately 2.4 ml of blood from each donor. Sequencing used blood. The sequence derives from a human donor with ulcerative colitis or Crohn's disease, or a healthy co-twin of an affected twin (not recorded which).

CDR3 residues: CASSLSRDTQYF. The chain carries TRBV12-3 or TRBV12-4 and TRBJ2-3. This CDR3 is built from 12 residues.